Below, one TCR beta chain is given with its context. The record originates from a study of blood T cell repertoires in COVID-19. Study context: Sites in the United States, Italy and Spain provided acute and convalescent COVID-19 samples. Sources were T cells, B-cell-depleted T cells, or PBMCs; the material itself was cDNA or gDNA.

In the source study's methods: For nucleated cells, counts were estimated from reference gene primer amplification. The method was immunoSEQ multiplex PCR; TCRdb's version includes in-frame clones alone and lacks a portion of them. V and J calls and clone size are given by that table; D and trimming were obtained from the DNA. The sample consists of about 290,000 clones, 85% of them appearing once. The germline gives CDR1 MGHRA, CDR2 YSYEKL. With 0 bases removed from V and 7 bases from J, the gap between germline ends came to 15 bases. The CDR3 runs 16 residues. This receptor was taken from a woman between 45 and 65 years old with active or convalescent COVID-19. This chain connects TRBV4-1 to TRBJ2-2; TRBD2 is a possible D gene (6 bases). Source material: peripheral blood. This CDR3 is CASSQEGLGGNGELFF. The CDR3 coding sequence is TGCGCCAGCAGCCAAGAGGGCCTGGGAGGAAACGGGGAGCTGTTTTTT.